This T cell receptor (beta chain) emerged from a study of blood T cell repertoires in COVID-19. About the study: Italy, Spain and the United States were the sources of the convalescent and acute COVID-19 samples. T cells, B-cell-depleted T cells, or PBMCs provided the cDNA or gDNA that served as material.

In the authors' methods: Amplified reference gene primers provided the basis for estimating nucleated cell counts. The repertoire was sequenced with immunoSEQ multiplex PCR; TCRdb's copy has only in-frame clones and lacks some. The V and J calls and the clone size are those of that table, but D and trimming were determined from the DNA. The profile shows approximately 170,000 clones, around four fifths of them singletons. This receptor was obtained from a woman in her 70s who had recovered from COVID-19. The sequenced sample was peripheral blood.

DNA of the CDR3: TGTGCCTGGAGTGTAGCAGGGTTGGGCTCCTACGAGCAGTACTTC. The encoded protein is CAWSVAGLGSYEQYF. This sequence joins TRBV30 and TRBJ2-7; TRBD1 is a possible D gene (5 bases). Trimming left V 0 bases short and J 0 bases short, with 12 bases between. This CDR3 is built from 15 residues. Germline-derived CDR1 and CDR2 are GTSNPN and SVGIG (reference sequence). Full variable domain (outside the CDR3, taken from reference TRBV30 and TRBJ2-7): SQTIHQWPATLVQPVGSPLSLECTVEGTSNPNLYWYRQAAGRGLQLLFYSVGIGQISSEVPQNLSASRPQDRQFILSSKKLLLSDSGFYLCAWSVAGLGSYEQYFGPGTRLTVT.